The 15 T cell receptor beta chains given below trace back to one sample, sequenced in a study. TCRdb passed the 5' RACE reads through MiXCR, listing each CDR3 protein once. The sample has 35,000 to 50,000 distinct CDR3 sequences, about 32% seen once. Sequencing was performed on tumor-infiltrating memory CD4+ T cells sorted from the breast tumor. The subset was: memory CD4+ T cells, CD4+CD45RO+CD25-. These receptors came from a female donor with breast cancer.

The V call is TRBV12-3 or TRBV12-4, the J call TRBJ1-1; possibly TRBD1 for D (6 bases). The CDR3 is 14 amino acids. Trimming took off 1 base at V and 4 bases at J, with 10 bases between the two ends. The CDR3 DNA reads TGTGCCAGCAGTTTAGTGGGAGGGGGCACTGAAGCTTTCTTT. Translating gives CASSLVGGGTEAFF.

The V gene is TRBV6-5, the J gene TRBJ2-2; 7 bases match TRBD1. The V and J ends lost 6 bases and 1 base, in that order; junction bases with no gene match: 8. Per germline, CDR1 MNHEY and CDR2 SVGAGI. The CDR3 length is 16 residues. The CDR3 region has the DNA TGTGCCAGCAGGAAGGGACAGAACATGAACACCGGGGAGCTGTTTTTT. Its protein product is CASRKGQNMNTGELFF.

The chain's CDR3 is CASNDRSYNEQFF. As DNA, the CDR3 is TGTGCCAGCAACGACCGCTCCTACAATGAGCAGTTCTTC. V usage is TRBV7-9 and J usage is TRBJ2-1; D remains unclear. Deletions cut 7 bases from V and 0 bases from J, with 7 bases between. The CDR3 sequence is 13 residues long. CDR1 SEHNR and CDR2 FQNEAQ come from the germline V gene (reference sequence).

The V gene is TRBV7-9, the J gene TRBJ2-2, with D hard to call. CDR1 and CDR2 (germline): SEHNR, FQNEAQ (reference sequence). V shed 5 bases and J shed 1 base, with 20 bases lying between them. The CDR3 sequence is 18 residues long. CDR3 protein: CASSPIMVRFGNTGELFF. CDR3 nucleotide sequence: TGTGCCAGCAGCCCTATTATGGTCAGATTCGGGAACACCGGGGAGCTGTTTTTT. Based on the CDR3 plus reference TRBV7-9 and TRBJ2-2, the full variable domain is DTGVSQNPRHKITKRGQNVTFRCDPISEHNRLYWYRQTLGQGPEFLTYFQNEAQLEKSRLLSDRFSAERPKGSFSTLEIQRTEQGDSAMYLCASSPIMVRFGNTGELFFGEGSRLTVL.

This clonotype showed up just a few times. The chain carries TRBV7-9 and TRBJ2-1; TRBD2 matches at 8 bases. The CDR3 runs 16 residues. V shed 3 bases and J 5 bases; nucleotides not matched to a gene: 9. Per the germline V gene, CDR1 is SEHNR and CDR2 is FQNEAQ (reference sequence). CDR3 residues: CASSFAGGVQNNEQFF. The CDR3 DNA reads TGTGCCAGCAGCTTCGCCGGGGGGGTGCAAAACAATGAGCAGTTCTTC.

Regarding this clonotype: A single base separates this from a much larger clone, so it may be a read error. The chain recombines TRBV6-2 or TRBV6-3 with TRBJ2-2; a weak D match, TRBD2 (5 bases). The CDR3 spans 13 residues. The V gene's germline CDR1 is MNHEY and CDR2 SVGEGT. CDR3 in DNA: TGTGACACCGCTAGCAGAAACACCAGGGAGCTGTTTTTT. Translation: CDTASRNTRELFF.

This clonotype was counted between two and nine times. The rearrangement uses TRBV6-1 and TRBJ1-5; D is unresolved. There are 12 residues in the CDR3. The V gene lost 1 base and the J gene lost 10 bases, with 8 bases spanning the gap. Germline values: CDR1 MNHNS, CDR2 SASEGT. The CDR3 loop is CASSEVEEPQHF. The CDR3 DNA reads as TGTGCCAGCAGTGAAGTAGAAGAACCCCAGCATTTT.

As concerns this clonotype: The junction differs from germline at one of its ends, possibly a read error. The chain links TRBV7-7 to TRBJ1-1; a possible D gene is TRBD1 (5 bases). The CDR3 is 13 amino acids. Germline V CDR1 and CDR2: SSHAT, FNYEAQ (reference sequence). The CDR3 protein is CASSYDRNTEAFF. CDR3 bases: TGTGCTAGCAGCTACGACAGGAACACTGAAGCTTTCTTT.

This clonotype was recorded a few times. The J gene is TRBJ2-5, the V gene TRBV5-1; unclear D gene. Trimming stripped 1 base from V and 4 bases from J, with 8 bases between. The CDR3 is 13 residues long. Germline CDR1 is SGHRS and CDR2 is YFSETQ. The CDR3 DNA reads as TGCGCCAGCAGCTTGTGGTTAGGAGAGACCCAGTACTTC. Encoded protein: CASSLWLGETQYF.

As regards this clonotype: Here the CDR3 omits its conserved ending phenylalanine or tryptophan, so a read error is the likely source. The V and J genes are TRBV27 and TRBJ2-1; no clear D. Trimming took off 3 bases at V and 8 bases at J, with 8 bases between the two ends. This CDR3 comprises 12 residues. Germline V gene sequence: CDR1 MNHEY, CDR2 SMNVEV (reference sequence). CDR3 sequence: CASSLMGYEQFL. As DNA, the CDR3 is TGTGCCAGCAGTTTGATGGGTTATGAGCAGTTCCTC.

The table lists this clonotype with many counts. The gene calls are TRBV7-3 and TRBJ2-3; D is perhaps TRBD2 (6 bases). With 8 bases removed from V and 2 bases from J, the gap between germline ends came to 17 bases. CDR1 is SGHTA, CDR2 FQGTGA, per germline. This CDR3 has 15 residues. The CDR3: CASARSGGNTDTQYF. CDR3 bases: TGTGCCAGCGCTCGAAGTGGGGGGAACACAGATACGCAGTATTTT.

The chain links TRBV20-1 to TRBJ1-3; D is unresolved. V dropped 5 bases and J dropped 0 bases, with 11 bases sitting between them. Looked up from germline, CDR1 is DFQATT and CDR2 is SNEGSKA (reference sequence). The CDR3 covers 14 residues. CDR3 sequence reads: CSAPLPASGNTIYF. The CDR3 coding sequence is TGCAGTGCTCCTCTCCCTGCCTCTGGAAACACCATATATTTT.

As for this clonotype: An end of the junction does not agree with germline; a read error may underlie this. This chain uses TRBV5-4 with TRBJ2-7; TRBD1 aligns across 8 bases. CDR3 length equals 14 residues. Germline CDR1 is SGHNT and CDR2 is YYREEE (reference sequence). This chain's CDR3 is CTSRKTGEFYEQYF. The DNA of the CDR3 is TGTACCAGTCGAAAGACAGGGGAGTTCTACGAGCAGTACTTC.

The chain combines TRBV20-1 with TRBJ2-3; possible D gene TRBD2, 6 bases. Germline loops: CDR1 DFQATT, CDR2 SNEGSKA (reference sequence). CDR3 length equals 10 residues. V dropped 8 bases and J dropped 5 bases, with 8 bases sitting between them. CDR3 DNA: TGCAGTCTCGGGAGAGATACGCAGTATTTT. Amino acids: CSLGRDTQYF.

The chain recombines TRBV10-3 with TRBJ2-7, with 8 bases aligning to TRBD1. V lost 2 bases and J lost 4; bases outside the gene matches: 7. The CDR3 has 15 amino acids. In germline, CDR1 is ENHRY, CDR2 SYGVKD. The CDR3 sequence: CAISETDRGRYEQYF. The CDR3 DNA follows: TGTGCCATCAGTGAGACCGACAGGGGTCGGTACGAGCAGTACTTC.